The clone carrying this TCR beta chain was seen only a few times. Its antigen is undetermined. TCRdb used MiXCR to reprocess the 5' RACE reads, holding one entry per CDR3 protein. Of around 480,000 distinct CDR3 sequences in the sample, 14% were seen once. Only healthy Caucasians were included as donors. The sample originates from a study of identical twins. Overall study results and limits: Conclusions relied on cross-sectional statistical analysis, not following the same donors.

Trimming left V 5 bases short and J 4 bases short, with 11 bases between. The germline CDR1 and CDR2 sequences are SGHVS and FNYEAQ. The CDR3 runs 14 residues. The same data also contributed to another study, on yellow fever vaccine responses in identical twins.

The rearrangement joins TRBV7-6 to TRBJ2-2; unclear D gene. The TCR originated in a woman aged 18-30 years in good health. The sequencing sample was made of CD4+ T cells sorted from blood. The CDR3, as DNA: TGTGCCAGCAGCGGAATTCTGAGCACCGGGGAGCTGTTTTTT. This gives the protein CASSGILSTGELFF.